One and the same sample provided the 15 T cell receptor beta chains below, sequenced in a study of blood T cell dynamics during melanoma immunotherapy. Assay used: immunoSEQ multiplex PCR; TCRdb lists only in-frame clones, some missing. The sample carries approximately 17,000 clones, roughly nine tenths recorded once. The time point here: pre-treatment baseline. Sequencing used blood, obtained from a patient treated with checkpoint blockade. These receptor sequences come from a human donor with melanoma.

This clone was observed a single time. The chain carries TRBV9 and TRBJ2-2; possible D gene TRBD1, 6 bases. This CDR3 is 16 amino acids long. Trimming stripped 3 bases from V and 5 bases from J, with 17 bases between. Germline CDR1 is SGDLS and CDR2 is YYNGEE. The CDR3, as DNA: TGTGCCAGCAGCGCAAGTAGGGGGACACGAACCGGGGAGCTGTTTTTT. Translated, it gives CASSASRGTRTGELFF.

This chain uses TRBV7-2 with TRBJ2-1, with 7 bases aligning to TRBD2. The CDR3 length is 16 residues. With 1 base clipped from V and 0 bases from J, the junction kept 3 bases outside the gene matches. Germline loops: CDR1 SGHTA, CDR2 FQGNSA. This CDR3 reads CASSLDGGSSYNEQFF. In DNA, the CDR3 is TGTGCCAGCAGCTTAGACGGCGGGAGCTCCTACAATGAGCAGTTCTTC.

The V gene is TRBV20-1, the J gene TRBJ2-7; 7 bases agree with TRBD1. The CDR3 totals 11 residues. The germline CDR1 and CDR2 sequences are DFQATT and SNEGSKA (reference sequence). The ends lost 4 bases at V and 6 bases at J; junction bases unmatched: 3. The DNA for the CDR3 is TGCAGTGCTAAACAGGGGAGCGAGCAGTACTTC. Amino acid sequence: CSAKQGSEQYF.

This chain connects TRBV5-6 to TRBJ2-2; possible D gene TRBD1, 5 bases. The V gene's germline CDR1 is SGHDT and CDR2 YYEEEE. This CDR3 has 16 residues. Trimming stripped 5 bases from V and 4 bases from J, with 18 bases between. This CDR3 is CASSMGLGRGTGELFF. For the CDR3, the DNA is TGTGCCAGCAGTATGGGGCTAGGTAGGGGCACCGGGGAGCTGTTTTTT.

This clone was detected only once. The chain joins TRBV6-5 to TRBJ2-2; D not resolved. Germline V gene sequence: CDR1 MNHEY, CDR2 SVGAGI. The CDR3 loop spans 13 amino acids. The V end lost 2 bases, the J end lost 6 bases, and 7 bases lay between the germline ends. CDR3 loop: CASSYPRPGELFF. Written as DNA, the CDR3 is TGTGCCAGCAGTTACCCGAGACCCGGGGAGCTGTTTTTT.

The genes are TRBV7-2 and TRBJ2-3; D may be TRBD1 or TRBD2 (6 bases each). V gave up 4 bases and J gave up 0 bases, with 14 bases separating them. Germline V gene data show CDR1 as SGHTA and CDR2 as FQGNSA. CDR3 length equals 16 residues. CDR3 DNA sequence: TGTGCCAGCAGCTCATTGGGGGGCTATAGCACAGATACGCAGTATTTT. Its translation: CASSSLGGYSTDTQYF.

V gene TRBV19 combines with J gene TRBJ1-2; D is possibly TRBD1 (6 bases). Looked up from germline, CDR1 is LNHDA and CDR2 is SQIVND (reference sequence). The CDR3 contains 14 residues. V was pared by 3 bases and J by 4 bases, with 12 bases between. The CDR3 region has the DNA TGTGCCAGTAGTATTGGGGGGGCGTCCTATGGCTACACCTTC. This gives the protein CASSIGGASYGYTF. The variable domain in full, with the rest retrieved from reference TRBV19 and TRBJ1-2, is DGGITQSPKYLFRKEGQNVTLSCEQNLNHDAMYWYRQDPGQGLRLIYYSQIVNDFQKGDIAEGYSVSREKKESFPLTVTSAQKNPTAFYLCASSIGGASYGYTFGSGTRLTVV.

V and J are TRBV6-1 and TRBJ1-5; unclear D gene. CDR3 length: 16 amino acids. Trimming cost V 3 bases and J 0 bases, with 12 bases left between them. CDR1 and CDR2 from the germline V gene are MNHNS and SASEGT. The CDR3 bases are TGTGCCAGCAGTGAGTCTGGGTCCTATAGCAATCAGCCCCAGCATTTT. Amino acid sequence: CASSESGSYSNQPQHF.

The chain combines TRBV28 with TRBJ1-1, with TRBD1 identical over 7 bases. Germline CDR1 reads MDHEN; CDR2 reads SYDVKM. CDR3 length: 15 amino acids. Trimming at V came to 5 bases and at J to 6 bases, leaving 12 bases not matched to a gene. This chain's CDR3 is CASSLGPGQAAEAFF. DNA of the CDR3: TGTGCCAGCAGTCTTGGCCCTGGACAGGCCGCTGAAGCTTTCTTT.

Only one count was recorded for this clone. The genes are TRBV27 and TRBJ2-3; the D gene is possibly TRBD1 (6 bases). The CDR3 totals 15 residues. V lost 3 bases and J lost 2, with 12 bases in between. CDR1 and CDR2 (germline): MNHEY, SMNVEV (reference sequence). CDR3 DNA: TGTGCCAGCAGTTTTGGAGACAGGCACACAGATACGCAGTATTTT. It is translated as CASSFGDRHTDTQYF.

Of note for this clone: Relative to the germline gene, one junction end is altered; a read error may explain this. This sequence joins TRBV6-1 and TRBJ1-1; tentative D call: TRBD1 (6 bases). This CDR3 comprises 11 residues. CDR1 is MNHNS, CDR2 SASEGT, per germline. The CDR3 here is CASSEGLDSGF. The CDR3 DNA reads as TGTGCCAGCAGTGAAGGGTTGGACAGCGGGTTT.

V gene TRBV4-1 combines with J gene TRBJ1-1, with TRBD1 matching over 7 bases. Per the germline V gene, CDR1 is MGHRA and CDR2 is YSYEKL. There are 15 residues in the CDR3. The V and J ends lost 1 base and 4 bases, in that order; junction bases with no gene match: 6. In DNA, the CDR3 is TGCGCCAGCAGCCAAGCAGGGGGTGGGGCCACTGAAGCTTTCTTT. Translated, it gives CASSQAGGGATEAFF.

Worth noting for this clone: Other nucleotide sequences in the sample specify the same CDR3. CDR3 in DNA: TGCAGCGTGGCGGGACAGGGTTACGAGCAGTACTTC. Its protein is CSVAGQGYEQYF. The chain combines TRBV29-1 with TRBJ2-7; 9 nucleotides align to TRBD1. The CDR3 totals 12 residues. The J segment lost 4 bases and the V segment lost 6 bases, leaving 4 bases of the junction unmatched. From germline, CDR1 is SQVTM and CDR2 ANQGSEA.

This sequence joins TRBV5-5 and TRBJ2-5; 7 bases agree with TRBD1. The V gene's germline CDR1 is SGHKS and CDR2 YYEKEE (reference sequence). The CDR3 consists of 15 residues. V was clipped by 0 bases and J by 5 bases; unmatched bases: 7. The CDR3 DNA reads TGTGCCAGCAGCTTGGATGGAACAGGGGCGGAGACCCAGTACTTC. This codes for CASSLDGTGAETQYF.

The chain joins TRBV6-5 to TRBJ2-5, with D unclear. The germline gives CDR1 MNHEY, CDR2 SVGAGI. V was clipped by 7 bases and J by 5 bases, with 14 bases between them. There are 13 residues in the CDR3. CDR3 sequence: CASKRDLAETQYF. CDR3 DNA: TGTGCCAGCAAAAGGGATTTGGCGGAGACCCAGTACTTC.